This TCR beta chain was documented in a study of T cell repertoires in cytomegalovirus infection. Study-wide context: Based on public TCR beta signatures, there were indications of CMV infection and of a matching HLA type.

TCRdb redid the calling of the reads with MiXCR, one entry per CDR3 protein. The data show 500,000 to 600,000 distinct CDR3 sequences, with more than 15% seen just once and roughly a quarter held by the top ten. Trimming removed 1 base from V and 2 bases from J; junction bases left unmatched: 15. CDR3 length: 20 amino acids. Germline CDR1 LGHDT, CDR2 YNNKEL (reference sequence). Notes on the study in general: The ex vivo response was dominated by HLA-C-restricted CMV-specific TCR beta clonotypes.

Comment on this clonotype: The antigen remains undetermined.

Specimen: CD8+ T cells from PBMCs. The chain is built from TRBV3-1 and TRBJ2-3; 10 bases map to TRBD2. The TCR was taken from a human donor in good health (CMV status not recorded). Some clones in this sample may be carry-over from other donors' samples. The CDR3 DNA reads TGTGCCAGCAGCCAAGTGGGGACTAGCGCCATCGAAGGTGCCACAGATACGCAGTATTTT. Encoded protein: CASSQVGTSAIEGATDTQYF.